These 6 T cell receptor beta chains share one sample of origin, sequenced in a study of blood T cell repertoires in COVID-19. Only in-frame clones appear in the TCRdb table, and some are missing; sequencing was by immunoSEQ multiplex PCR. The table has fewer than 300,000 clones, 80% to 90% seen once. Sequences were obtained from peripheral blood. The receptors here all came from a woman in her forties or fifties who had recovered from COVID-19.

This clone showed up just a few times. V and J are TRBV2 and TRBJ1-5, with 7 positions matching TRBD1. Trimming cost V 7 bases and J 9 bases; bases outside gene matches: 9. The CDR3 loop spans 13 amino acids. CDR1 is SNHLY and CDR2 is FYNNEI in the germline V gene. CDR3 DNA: TGTGCCAGCAATCGGGACAGATGGGCGCCCCAGCATTTT. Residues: CASNRDRWAPQHF.

Here the CDR3 reads CASSPAGTSAYEQYF. DNA of the CDR3: TGCGCCAGCAGCCCCGCCGGGACTAGCGCCTACGAGCAGTACTTC. V gene TRBV5-1 combines with J gene TRBJ2-7; TRBD2 agrees at 10 bases. This CDR3 is 15 amino acids long. Germline-derived CDR1 and CDR2 are SGHRS and YFSETQ. The V and J ends lost 4 bases and 2 bases, in that order; junction bases with no gene match: 6.

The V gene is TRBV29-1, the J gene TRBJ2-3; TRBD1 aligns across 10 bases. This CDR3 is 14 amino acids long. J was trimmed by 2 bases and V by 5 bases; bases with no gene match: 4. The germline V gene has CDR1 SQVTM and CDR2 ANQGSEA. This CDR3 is CSVRDRGPTDTQYF. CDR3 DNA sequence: TGCAGCGTTCGGGACAGGGGACCCACAGATACGCAGTATTTT.

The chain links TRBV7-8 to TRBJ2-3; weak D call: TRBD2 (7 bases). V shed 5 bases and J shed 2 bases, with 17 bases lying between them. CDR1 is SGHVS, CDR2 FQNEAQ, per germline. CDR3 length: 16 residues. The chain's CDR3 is CASSQQRGAFTDTQYF. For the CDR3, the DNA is TGTGCCAGCAGCCAGCAACGGGGGGCTTTCACAGATACGCAGTATTTT.

CDR3 bases: TGCAGCGTTGGAAGCGGGGGGGCTGATACGCAGTATTTT. It yields the protein CSVGSGGADTQYF. V gene TRBV29-1 combines with J gene TRBJ2-3; 10 bases are shared with TRBD2. Germline trimming cut 4 bases from V and 6 bases from J; bases unmatched to any gene: 4. This CDR3 contains 13 residues. Per germline, CDR1 SQVTM and CDR2 ANQGSEA.

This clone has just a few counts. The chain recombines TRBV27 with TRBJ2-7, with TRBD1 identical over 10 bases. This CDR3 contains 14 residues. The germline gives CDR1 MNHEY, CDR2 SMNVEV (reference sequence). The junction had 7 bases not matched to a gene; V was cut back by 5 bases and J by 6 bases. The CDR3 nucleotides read TGTGCCAGCAGTAAAACAGGGGACAGGGGCGAGCAGTACTTC. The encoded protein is CASSKTGDRGEQYF.